This TCR beta chain was recovered during a study of blood T cell repertoires in COVID-19 (dated by TCRdb to the early 2020s). For context, the study as a whole: Samples covering the acute and convalescent phases of COVID-19 were provided by collaborators in the United States, Italy and Spain. The material from the prospective study consisted of cDNA or gDNA derived from T cells, B-cell-depleted T cells, or PBMCs. Subjects who had been exposed to COVID-19, were actively infected with it, or had recovered from it provided the deeply sampled blood TCRbeta repertoires that made up the dataset. The repertoires were released in a freely available public database intended as a resource for research on the immune response to SARS-CoV-2. The samples were drawn from the first 160 participants of the ongoing ImmuneRACE study and from 950 to 1,500 subjects provided by 6 global collaborators. A de-identified subject ID, COVID-19 status, age in years and sex were almost always included in the sample metadata. Where available, HLA class I and class II types were taken from metadata supplied by the sample provider and were not determined by assay-based typing. Study-level results and caveats: The amount of clinical and demographic metadata varied by source and participant and was provided uncurated.

V is pruned by 6 bases and J by 8 bases, leaving 11 bases of the junction without a gene match. Counted from cysteine to phenylalanine, this CDR3 has 16 amino acids. Only the CDR3 portion is preserved as DNA: 48 bases, with reading frame beginning at the first base. From the germline V gene (reference sequence), CDR1 is LGHDT and CDR2 is YNNKEL. This clone was picked up one time. Its cognate antigen has yet to be identified. Base qualities are not provided; no much larger clone lies one nucleotide away. Each collaborating institution followed its own protocols to collect whole blood in K2EDTA tubes. For TCRbeta analysis, collaborator samples were shipped as frozen whole blood, as isolated PBMCs, or as DNA extracted from either sample type. TCRbeta CDR3 regions were amplified from genomic DNA using the immunoSEQ Assay, a bias-controlled multiplex PCR. The source study handled its data this way. Within the assay, amplification of reference gene primers was used to estimate how many nucleated cells each sample contained. To quantify the absolute abundance of each unique TCRbeta CDR3 rearrangement, sequence reads were collapsed and filtered. For each sample, productive Simpson clonality was calculated by taking the square root of Simpson's diversity index across productive rearrangements. The source is immuneACCESS, and TCRdb retained only in-frame sequences with V and J called. Part of the clones is not carried over; for the studies checked, unresolved V genes explain less than half of this, and the remainder is unexplained. The DNA gave D and trimming, while V, J and clone size come from that table. This sample comprises over 60,000 clones, 80% to 90% of them detected only once. Clones ranked in the top ten supply 4.5% to 5% of the sample.

This TCR came from a woman in her fifties or sixties with active COVID-19. Sequencing used peripheral blood. Rearrangement joined TRBV3-1 (or the pseudogene TRBV3-2) to TRBJ2-5; the central 14 bases match TRBD2. The CDR3 amino acid sequence is: CASRPPGTSGSGTQYF. The DNA is TGTGCCAGCAGGCCTCCTGGGACTAGCGGGAGTGGTACCCAGTACTTC.